A single sample gave rise to the 2 T cell receptor beta chains below, sequenced in a study of OX40 agonist ivuxolimab in advanced cancers. Data came from immunoSEQ multiplex PCR; TCRdb stores just in-frame clones and leaves some out. Here the sample spans some 58,000 clones, 85% to 90% being singletons. The source material was CD4+ or CD8+ T cells sorted from blood, sampled in a trial of the OX40 agonist ivuxolimab. Every receptor here comes from an adult with an advanced solid tumor such as melanoma, head and neck, liver or kidney cancer.

The chain carries TRBV7-8 and TRBJ2-3; D is perhaps TRBD1 (6 bases). The CDR3 runs to 17 residues. Trimming removed 5 bases from V and 0 bases from J, with 18 bases in between. Germline CDR1 SGHVS, CDR2 FQNEAQ. CDR3 sequence: CASSTRTARGSTDTQYF. DNA for the CDR3: TGTGCCAGCAGCACGAGGACAGCGAGGGGAAGCACAGATACGCAGTATTTT.

The rearrangement joins TRBV4-1 to TRBJ1-6, with 7 bases identical to TRBD1. With 4 bases clipped from V and 6 bases from J, the junction kept 12 bases outside the gene matches. The germline V gene has CDR1 MGHRA and CDR2 YSYEKL. The CDR3 covers 17 residues. The CDR3 DNA follows: TGCGCCAGCAGCCCGACAGGGAGGGGGATAGGTAATTCACCCCTCCACTTT. The encoded protein is CASSPTGRGIGNSPLHF.